This TCR beta chain came from a study of control samples from healthy donors and cancer patients. Germline assignment: CDR1 LGHDT and CDR2 YNNKEL (reference sequence). The ends were cut back, 4 bases at V and 0 bases at J, with 1 base in the middle. The CDR3 length is 13 residues. Generated by immunoSEQ multiplex PCR, the TCRdb table keeps only in-frame clones and is missing some. The top ten clones hold 4% of a sample with approximately 70,000 clones, about 88% of them seen once. The receptor comes from a woman between 50 and 59 years old in good health. Material: blood. The V gene is TRBV3-1 (or the pseudogene TRBV3-2), the J gene TRBJ2-6, with D uncertain. In DNA form, the CDR3 reads TGTGCCAGCAGCCCCTCTGGGGCCAACGTCCTGACTTTC. Translation: CASSPSGANVLTF.